The source of this T cell receptor beta chain is a study of shared clonotypes between healthy human individuals. V shed 3 bases, J shed 3 bases, and the junction held 4 bases outside the gene matches. This CDR3 region has 15 residues. The V gene's germline CDR1 is KGHSH and CDR2 LQKENI. In regard to this clone: Within the sample, other DNA sequences also encode this same CDR3.

The table came from immunoSEQ multiplex PCR; TCRdb's copy has only in-frame clones and leaves some out. The sample consists of millions of clones, 85% to 95% of them appearing once. The TCR was taken from a man between 18 and 29 years old in good health. Source material: naive CD4+ T cells sorted from blood. This sample's subset: CD45RA+ positively selected. The rearrangement links TRBV18 to TRBJ1-2, with 10 positions matching TRBD1. The CDR3 bases are TGTGCCAGCTCACCGGGGACAGGGGCGGACTATGGCTACACCTTC. It codes for CASSPGTGADYGYTF.